The entry below describes one T cell receptor beta chain. There are a few counts of this clonotype. There is no known antigen for this receptor. Nothing much larger sits one base from this clone, and base qualities are not available. The data are from a study of T-cell memory formation after mild COVID-19 (dated by TCRdb to the early 2020s). In the study overall: Most TCR sequence clusters were specific to one of the two donors. In a couple of donors, T-cell clones that expanded and contracted after mild COVID-19 were tracked by sequencing TCRalpha and TCRbeta repertoires over time. Two young, previously healthy adult volunteers, one female and one male, were included in the cohort.

General study outcomes and caveats: Some responding clones were detected in pre-infection memory, which suggested that pre-existing cross-reactive memory T cells had joined the SARS-CoV-2 response. The second-wave clones that peaked on day 37 were not confirmed to be SARS-CoV-2 specific. Contracting CD4+ clones were found mainly in CM and EM memory subsets, while CD8+ clones were enriched in EMRA. Clones contracting from day 15 to 85 had balanced CD4/CD8 phenotypes, while a second wave expanding from day 15 to 37 was biased towards CD4+. Only a couple of mild cases were covered in the study, and larger cohorts including severe cases with pre-infection samples were considered necessary.

Reads for this sample came from an Illumina NovaSeq 6000. Using 5'RACE with constant-segment primers, TCRalpha and TCRbeta cDNA libraries were constructed, with sample barcodes and unique molecular identifiers added in the process. Trizol reagent was used to extract RNA from every sample. Library amplification was performed in two PCR steps, and a second sample barcode and Illumina TruSeq adapters were introduced in the second step. Libraries were sequenced on an Illumina NovaSeq with 2 x 150 bp paired-end reads. As for how the authors treated the data: Demultiplexing of reads and collapsing into UMI-guided consensus sequences were performed with migec v1.2.7. Using mixcr v2.1.11, UMI consensuses were aligned to TRA and TRB V and J templates and then assembled into clonotypes. Clonotypes were classified as expanded or contracted when called significant by both edgeR and NoisET, with noise models trained on biological replicates. For edgeR calls, a false discovery rate-adjusted p below 0.01 and a log2 fold-change threshold of 1 were applied. As an exploratory analysis of dynamics, max-normalized trajectories of the 1000 most abundant clonotypes were examined by PCA with hierarchical clustering. The CD4 or CD8 phenotype of responding clones was assigned using the separately sequenced CD4+ and CD8+ repertoires. TCRdb applied fastp at Q25 and MiXCR to the public reads, then kept only in-frame beta chains. When rows share a CDR3 protein, they turn into one entry using the most common DNA and genes. TCRdb assigned the V and J calls; the authors' analysis was not used. Within this sample are approximately 230,000 distinct CDR3 sequences, with roughly 17% of them counted one time only. Around 3.7% of the sample is held by the ten biggest clonotypes.

Cut back by 6 bases and 6 bases, the V and J ends lie 10 bases apart. Sequences DFQATT (CDR1) and SNEGSKA (CDR2) are obtained from the germline V gene (reference sequence). The CDR3 runs 11 residues from the cysteine to the phenylalanine. The sequence is cut down to CDR3 DNA, 33 bases in frame from base 1. Ficoll-Paque density gradient centrifugation was used to isolate PBMCs. This receptor was taken from a man aged 18 to 30 who had mild COVID-19 (a few samples of this study predate the infection). The sample titles of this study are shuffled in the database, so cell type and time point are left out; the donor was told from shared clones. The rearranged chain carries TRBV20-1 and TRBJ2-3; the D gene remains uncertain. The sample was PBMCs or a T cell subset sorted from them (not recorded which). The DNA sequence is given as TGCAGTGCAGCTCCCCGCGATACGCAGTATTTT. The translation is CSAAPRDTQYF.